This T cell receptor beta chain is from a study of blood T cell repertoires in COVID-19. For the study at large: Spain, Italy and the United States supplied samples that represented acute and convalescent COVID-19.

Assay used: immunoSEQ multiplex PCR; TCRdb lists only in-frame clones, some missing. The sample consists of about 230,000 clones, 65% to 90% of them appearing once. The TCR sequence derives from a woman between 50 and 59 years old with acute or convalescent COVID-19. The specimen was peripheral blood.

The CDR3 coding sequence is TGTGCCAGCAGTTTGGGGAGCGGGGTTGATACGCAGTATTTT. This gives the protein CASSLGSGVDTQYF. The chain has TRBV27 and TRBJ2-3; 7 positions agree with TRBD2. This CDR3 comprises 14 residues. Germline CDR1 MNHEY, CDR2 SMNVEV (reference sequence). V lost 3 bases, J lost 6 bases, and 6 bases stayed unmatched.